The 2 T cell receptor beta chains below were found in one sample sequenced in a study of identifying expanded T cells in peripheral blood. Method: immunoSEQ multiplex PCR; TCRdb's copy keeps in-frame clones and lacks some. Among over 100,000 clones listed, about 88% were seen once. The specimen was blood. Receptors were obtained from a person aged 18-69 years in good health.

This clone appeared once. At one of its ends the junction is not consistent with the germline gene, which may arise from a read error. The V call is TRBV11-2, the J call TRBJ2-1; D remains ambiguous. CDR1 and CDR2 from the germline V gene are SGHAT and FQNNGV. The CDR3 has 14 residues. DNA for the CDR3: TGTGCCAGCAGCTTAGGTAACTCCAACAATGAGCAGTTCTTC. Translated, it gives CASSLGNSNNEQFF.

The rearrangement joins TRBV28 to TRBJ2-3, with D possibly matching TRBD1 (5 bases). The CDR3 extends over 15 amino acids. V was pared by 2 bases and J by 2 bases, with 11 bases between. Per the germline V gene, CDR1 is MDHEN and CDR2 is SYDVKM. The CDR3 reads CASSLRGGSTDTQYF. CDR3 nucleotide sequence: TGTGCCAGCAGTTTAAGGGGTGGCTCCACAGATACGCAGTATTTT.